This TCR beta chain was sequenced in a study of early T cells in non-severe SARS-CoV-2 infection. Trimming took 7 bases from V and 6 from J; bases not matched to a gene: 23. CDR3 length equals 18 residues. The germline CDR1 and CDR2 sequences are SGHNT and YYREEE (reference sequence). This clonotype has more than one count but fewer than ten. One entry per CDR3 protein, called by TCRdb with MiXCR from the 5' RACE reads. This sample has about 52,000 distinct CDR3 sequences, with approximately 11% found just once. The specimen was whole blood. V and J are TRBV5-4 and TRBJ2-7, with 9 positions matching TRBD2. The receptor was derived from an adult who was a healthcare worker with PCR-confirmed SARS-CoV-2 infection or an uninfected control (not recorded which). DNA of the CDR3: TGTGCCAGCGGACAACGACTAGCGGTGGGTACAGCTACCGCCGAGCAGTACTTC. Encoded protein: CASGQRLAVGTATAEQYF. The variable domain in full, with the rest retrieved from reference TRBV5-4 and TRBJ2-7, is ETGVTQSPTHLIKTRGQQVTLRCSSQSGHNTVSWYQQALGQGPQFIFQYYREEENGRGNFPPRFSGLQFPNYSSELNVNALELDDSALYLCASGQRLAVGTATAEQYFGPGTRLTVT.